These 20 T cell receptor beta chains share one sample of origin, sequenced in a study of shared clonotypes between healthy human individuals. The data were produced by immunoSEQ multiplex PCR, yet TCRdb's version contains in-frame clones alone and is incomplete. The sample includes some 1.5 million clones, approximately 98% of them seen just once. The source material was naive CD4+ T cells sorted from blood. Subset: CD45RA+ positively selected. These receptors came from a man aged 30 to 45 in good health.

The CDR3 loop reads CASSPTVSSYNEQFF. Written as DNA, the CDR3 is TGCGCCAGCAGTCCGACAGTTAGCTCCTACAATGAGCAGTTCTTC. The chain recombines TRBV10-1 with TRBJ2-1, with a tentative D call TRBD1 (5 bases). The V end lost 5 bases, the J end lost 0 bases, and 11 bases lay between the germline ends. The germline V gene encodes CDR1 WNHNN and CDR2 SYGVQD (reference sequence). CDR3 length equals 15 residues.

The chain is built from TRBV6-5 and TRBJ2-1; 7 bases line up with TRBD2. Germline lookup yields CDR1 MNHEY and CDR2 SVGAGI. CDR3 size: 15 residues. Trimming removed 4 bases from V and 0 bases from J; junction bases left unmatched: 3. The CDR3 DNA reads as TGTGCCAGCAGTTGTACTAGCGACTCCTACAATGAGCAGTTCTTC. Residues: CASSCTSDSYNEQFF.

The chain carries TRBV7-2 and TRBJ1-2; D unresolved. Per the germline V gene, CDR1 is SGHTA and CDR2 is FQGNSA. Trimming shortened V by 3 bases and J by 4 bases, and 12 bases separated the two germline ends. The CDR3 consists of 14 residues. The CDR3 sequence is CASSLPGSFYGYTF. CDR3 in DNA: TGTGCCAGCAGCTTGCCGGGCTCTTTCTATGGCTACACCTTC.

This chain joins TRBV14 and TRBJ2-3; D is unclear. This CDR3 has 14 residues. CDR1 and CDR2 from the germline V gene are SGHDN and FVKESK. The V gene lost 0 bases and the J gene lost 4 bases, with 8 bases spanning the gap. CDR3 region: CASSQDFDSDTQYF. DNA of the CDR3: TGTGCCAGCAGCCAAGATTTTGATTCAGATACGCAGTATTTT.

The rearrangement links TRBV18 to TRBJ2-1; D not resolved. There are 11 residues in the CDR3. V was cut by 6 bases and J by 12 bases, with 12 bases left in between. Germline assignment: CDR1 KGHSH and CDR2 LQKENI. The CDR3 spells CASSPGPGQFF. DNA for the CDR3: TGTGCCAGCTCGCCCGGGCCGGGGCAGTTCTTC.

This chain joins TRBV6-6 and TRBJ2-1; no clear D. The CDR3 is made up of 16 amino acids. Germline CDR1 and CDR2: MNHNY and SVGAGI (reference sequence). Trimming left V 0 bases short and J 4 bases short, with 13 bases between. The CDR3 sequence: CASSYSINTPYNEQFF. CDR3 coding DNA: TGTGCCAGCAGTTACTCGATCAATACCCCGTACAATGAGCAGTTCTTC.

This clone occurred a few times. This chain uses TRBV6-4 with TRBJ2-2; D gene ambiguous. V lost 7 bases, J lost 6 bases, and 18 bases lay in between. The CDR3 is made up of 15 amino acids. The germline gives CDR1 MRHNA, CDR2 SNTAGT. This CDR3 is CASTPEAFVPGELFF. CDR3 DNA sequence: TGTGCCAGCACGCCCGAGGCGTTCGTCCCCGGGGAGCTGTTTTTT.

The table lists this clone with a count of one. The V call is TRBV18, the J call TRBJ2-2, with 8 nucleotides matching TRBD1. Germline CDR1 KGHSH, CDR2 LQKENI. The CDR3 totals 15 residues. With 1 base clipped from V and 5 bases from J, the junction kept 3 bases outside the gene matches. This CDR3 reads CASSPRTGRTGELFF. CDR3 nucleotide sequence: TGTGCCAGCTCACCACGGACAGGGCGGACCGGGGAGCTGTTTTTT.

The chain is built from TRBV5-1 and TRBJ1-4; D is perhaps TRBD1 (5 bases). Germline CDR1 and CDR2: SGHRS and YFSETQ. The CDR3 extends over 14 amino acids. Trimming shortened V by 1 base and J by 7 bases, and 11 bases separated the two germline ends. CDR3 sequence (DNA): TGCGCCAGCAGCTTGCAGGGTCCCGGTGAAAAACTGTTTTTT. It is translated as CASSLQGPGEKLFF.

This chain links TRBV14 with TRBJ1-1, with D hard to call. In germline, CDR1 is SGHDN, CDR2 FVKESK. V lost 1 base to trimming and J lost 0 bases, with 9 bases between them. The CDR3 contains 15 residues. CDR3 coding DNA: TGTGCCAGCAGCCAAGGGGAGAGGATGAACACTGAAGCTTTCTTT. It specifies CASSQGERMNTEAFF.

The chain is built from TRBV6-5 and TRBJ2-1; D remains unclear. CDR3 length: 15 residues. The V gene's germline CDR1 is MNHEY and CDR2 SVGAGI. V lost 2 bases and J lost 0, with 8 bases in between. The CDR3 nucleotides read TGTGCCAGCAGTTACAAGCACAGCTCCTACAATGAGCAGTTCTTC. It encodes CASSYKHSSYNEQFF.

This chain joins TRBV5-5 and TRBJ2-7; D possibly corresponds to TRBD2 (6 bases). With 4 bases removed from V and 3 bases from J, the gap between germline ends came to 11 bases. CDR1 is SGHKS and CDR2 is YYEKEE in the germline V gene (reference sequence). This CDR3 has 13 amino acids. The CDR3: CASSGRGYYEQYF. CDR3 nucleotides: TGTGCCAGCAGCGGCCGGGGGTACTACGAGCAGTACTTC.

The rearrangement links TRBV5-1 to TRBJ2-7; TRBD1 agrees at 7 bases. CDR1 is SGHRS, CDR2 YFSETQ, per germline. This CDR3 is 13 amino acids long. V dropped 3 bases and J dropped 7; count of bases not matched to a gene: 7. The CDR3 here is CASSSDRAWEQYF. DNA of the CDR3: TGCGCCAGCAGCTCCGACAGGGCTTGGGAGCAGTACTTC. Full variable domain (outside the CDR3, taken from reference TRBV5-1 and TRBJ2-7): KAGVTQTPRYLIKTRGQQVTLSCSPISGHRSVSWYQQTPGQGLQFLFEYFSETQRNKGNFPGRFSGRQFSNSRSEMNVSTLELGDSALYLCASSSDRAWEQYFGPGTRLTVT.

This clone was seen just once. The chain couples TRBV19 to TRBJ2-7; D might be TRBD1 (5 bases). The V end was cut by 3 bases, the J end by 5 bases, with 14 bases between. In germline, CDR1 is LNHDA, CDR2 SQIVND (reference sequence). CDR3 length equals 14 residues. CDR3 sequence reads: CASSIGPGRDEQYF. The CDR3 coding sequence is TGTGCCAGTAGTATCGGTCCAGGGCGAGACGAGCAGTACTTC.

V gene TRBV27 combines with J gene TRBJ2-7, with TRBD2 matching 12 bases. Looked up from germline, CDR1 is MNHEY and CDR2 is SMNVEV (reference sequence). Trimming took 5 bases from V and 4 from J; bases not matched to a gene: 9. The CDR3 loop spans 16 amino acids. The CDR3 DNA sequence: TGTGCCAGCAGTCAGACTAGCGGGAGTAGGATTTACGAGCAGTACTTC. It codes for CASSQTSGSRIYEQYF.

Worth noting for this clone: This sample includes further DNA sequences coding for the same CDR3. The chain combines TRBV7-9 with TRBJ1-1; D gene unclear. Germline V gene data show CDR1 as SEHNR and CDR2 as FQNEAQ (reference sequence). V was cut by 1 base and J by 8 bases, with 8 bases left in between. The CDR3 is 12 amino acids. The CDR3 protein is CASSLEVGEAFF. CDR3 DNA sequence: TGTGCCAGCAGCTTAGAGGTAGGAGAAGCTTTCTTT.

CDR3 DNA: TGTGCCAGCTCACCACTAATAGGGTCGAACACCGGGGAGCTGTTTTTT. It is translated as CASSPLIGSNTGELFF. The chain recombines TRBV18 with TRBJ2-2; D is uncertain. CDR1 is KGHSH, CDR2 LQKENI, per germline. The CDR3 consists of 16 residues. V lost 1 base to trimming and J lost 0 bases, with 9 bases between them. The complete variable domain, with remaining parts taken from reference TRBV18 and TRBJ2-2, reads NAGVMQNPRHLVRRRGQEARLRCSPMKGHSHVYWYRQLPEEGLKFMVYLQKENIIDESGMPKERFSAEFPKEGPSILRIQQVVRGDSAAYFCASSPLIGSNTGELFFGEGSRLTVL.

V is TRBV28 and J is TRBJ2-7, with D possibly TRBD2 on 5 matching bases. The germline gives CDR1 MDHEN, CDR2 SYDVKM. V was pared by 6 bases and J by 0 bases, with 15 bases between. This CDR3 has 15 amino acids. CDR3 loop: CASRRRTSSSYEQYF. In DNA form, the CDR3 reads TGTGCCAGCAGACGCAGGACTTCCAGCTCCTACGAGCAGTACTTC.

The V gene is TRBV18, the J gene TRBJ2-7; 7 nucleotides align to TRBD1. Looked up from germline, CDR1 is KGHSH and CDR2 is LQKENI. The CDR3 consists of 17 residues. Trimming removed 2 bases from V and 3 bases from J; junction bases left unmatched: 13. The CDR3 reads CASSPREGGASYYEQYF. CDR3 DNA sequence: TGTGCCAGCTCACCAAGAGAAGGGGGCGCAAGTTACTACGAGCAGTACTTC.

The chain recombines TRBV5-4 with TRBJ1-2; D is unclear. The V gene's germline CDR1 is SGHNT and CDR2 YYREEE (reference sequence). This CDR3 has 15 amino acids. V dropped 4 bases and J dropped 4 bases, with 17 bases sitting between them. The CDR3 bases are TGTGCCAGCAGCGCCTTTAACCAGCTCCCCTATGGCTACACCTTC. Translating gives CASSAFNQLPYGYTF.